The 17 T cell receptor beta chains in this list originate from one sample, sequenced in a study of blood T cell repertoires in COVID-19 (dated by TCRdb to the early 2020s). The protocol used for the library was the immunoSEQ multiplex PCR assay. Held by TCRdb, this immuneACCESS table contains in-frame sequences only and omits some clones. Under half of the omission traces to an unresolved V gene where checked; the cause of the rest is unknown. The sample table lists about 190,000 clones, 90% of them with a count of one. Of the sample, approximately 0.64% falls within the top ten clones. The sample taken for sequencing was peripheral blood. The source is a man aged 50 to 60 with acute or convalescent COVID-19.

The DNA of the CDR3 is TGTGCCAGCAGTGAGACAGGGGCGCGCGGGGAGCTGTTTTTT. It yields the protein CASSETGARGELFF. The V call is TRBV2, the J call TRBJ2-2, with TRBD1 matching 8 bases. This CDR3 is 14 amino acids long. Germline-derived CDR1 and CDR2 are SNHLY and FYNNEI. J lost 7 bases, V lost 3 bases, and 4 bases had no gene match.

The chain employs TRBV5-1 and TRBJ1-1, with 7 bases identical to TRBD1. The V and J ends lost 1 base and 0 bases, in that order; junction bases with no gene match: 3. This CDR3 has 15 residues. CDR1 is SGHRS and CDR2 is YFSETQ in the germline V gene. CDR3 sequence: CASSLPGGMNTEAFF. DNA of the CDR3: TGCGCCAGCAGCTTGCCAGGGGGTATGAACACTGAAGCTTTCTTT.

This sequence joins TRBV12-3 or TRBV12-4 and TRBJ2-7; a possible D gene is TRBD1 (5 bases). The V end lost 8 bases, the J end lost 4 bases, and 15 bases lay between the germline ends. The CDR3 is 13 amino acids. CDR3 sequence: CASASGFGYEQYF. In DNA, the CDR3 is TGTGCCAGCGCATCAGGGTTTGGTTACGAGCAGTACTTC.

V is TRBV14 and J is TRBJ1-6, with D hard to call. This CDR3 spans 13 amino acids. Germline-derived CDR1 and CDR2 are SGHDN and FVKESK. V gave up 0 bases and J gave up 10 bases, with 7 bases separating them. CDR3 amino acids: CASSQDSGSPLHF. Here the CDR3 DNA reads TGTGCCAGCAGCCAAGACTCCGGGTCACCCCTCCACTTT.

The genes are TRBV7-9 and TRBJ2-7; the match to TRBD1 covers 7 bases. The J segment lost 4 bases and the V segment lost 5 bases, leaving 11 bases of the junction unmatched. CDR3 length: 15 amino acids. The V gene's germline CDR1 is SEHNR and CDR2 FQNEAQ (reference sequence). DNA for the CDR3: TGTGCCAGCAGCCCGAGAGACAGGGTGGTTTACGAGCAGTACTTC. This codes for CASSPRDRVVYEQYF.

The chain employs TRBV15 and TRBJ2-2; perhaps TRBD1 as D (5 bases). Trimming took off 1 base at V and 2 bases at J, with 11 bases between the two ends. In germline, CDR1 is LNHNV, CDR2 YYDKDF (reference sequence). The CDR3 totals 16 residues. CDR3 sequence: CATSRGGGANTGELFF. The CDR3 coding sequence is TGTGCCACCAGCAGAGGGGGTGGGGCCAACACCGGGGAGCTGTTTTTT.

This clone was seen once. The genes are TRBV19 and TRBJ2-7, with D perhaps TRBD1 (6 bases). CDR3 size: 13 residues. V lost 5 bases and J lost 3, with 11 bases in between. Germline values: CDR1 LNHDA, CDR2 SQIVND (reference sequence). CDR3 nucleotide sequence: TGTGCCAGTAGTTGGGACACTCACTACGAGCAGTACGTC. Encoded protein: CASSWDTHYEQYV.

The chain recombines TRBV10-3 with TRBJ2-7, with 10 positions matching TRBD1. CDR3 length equals 12 residues. V dropped 6 bases and J dropped 5; count of bases not matched to a gene: 1. CDR1 is ENHRY and CDR2 is SYGVKD in the germline V gene. The CDR3 coding sequence is TGTGCCATCAGCGGGACAGGGGACGAGCAGTACTTC. Its translation: CAISGTGDEQYF.

This CDR3 reads CASSELDRSNSPLHF. CDR3 DNA: TGTGCCAGCAGTGAACTCGACAGATCGAATTCACCCCTCCACTTT. The chain is built from TRBV6-1 and TRBJ1-6; maybe TRBD1 (5 bases). The V end was cut by 2 bases, the J end by 7 bases, with 12 bases between. The CDR3 has 15 amino acids. Germline CDR1 is MNHNS and CDR2 is SASEGT.

The rearrangement links TRBV4-3 to TRBJ1-6; a weak D match, TRBD1 (6 bases). CDR1 LGHNA and CDR2 YSLEER come from the germline V gene. The CDR3 consists of 16 residues. The ends were cut back, 0 bases at V and 7 bases at J, with 13 bases in the middle. The CDR3 DNA sequence: TGCGCCAGCAGCCAAGATGGTACAGGGTACAATTCACCCCTCCACTTT. Translating it yields CASSQDGTGYNSPLHF.

The chain couples TRBV28 to TRBJ2-1; D possibly corresponds to TRBD2 (6 bases). V gave up 6 bases and J gave up 5 bases, with 14 bases separating them. CDR1 is MDHEN, CDR2 SYDVKM, per germline. CDR3 length: 14 amino acids. The CDR3, as DNA: TGTGCCAGCAGCCTCAGCGGGCCAGACAATGAGCAGTTCTTC. Residues: CASSLSGPDNEQFF.

The V and J genes are TRBV15 and TRBJ1-4; D gene ambiguous. V was cut by 5 bases and J by 0 bases, with 10 bases left in between. Germline lookup yields CDR1 LNHNV and CDR2 YYDKDF (reference sequence). The CDR3 runs 15 residues. CDR3 in amino acids: CATSFRQATNEKLFF. As DNA, the CDR3 is TGTGCCACCAGCTTTCGACAAGCAACTAATGAAAAACTGTTTTTT.

The rearrangement links TRBV20-1 to TRBJ2-7; D unclear. The CDR3 spans 11 residues. V dropped 3 bases and J dropped 2 bases, with 5 bases sitting between them. Germline values: CDR1 DFQATT, CDR2 SNEGSKA (reference sequence). This CDR3 is CSAREPYEQYF. CDR3 sequence (DNA): TGCAGTGCTAGGGAGCCCTACGAGCAGTACTTC.

The chain carries TRBV4-1 and TRBJ1-2; no clear D gene. Trimming cost V 0 bases and J 4 bases, with 12 bases left between them. Per germline, CDR1 MGHRA and CDR2 YSYEKL. This CDR3 is built from 15 residues. The CDR3 DNA is TGCGCCAGCAGCCAAGATGGAGCAGCGTTCTATGGCTACACCTTC. Translation gives CASSQDGAAFYGYTF.

This chain joins TRBV7-2 and TRBJ2-1; 9 bases align to TRBD2. Germline V gene sequence: CDR1 SGHTA, CDR2 FQGNSA. Unmatched junction bases numbered 2, after V lost 3 bases and J lost 2 bases. CDR3 length: 15 residues. The CDR3 loop reads CASSFSGGPYNEQFF. The CDR3 DNA is TGTGCCAGCAGCTTTAGCGGGGGACCCTACAATGAGCAGTTCTTC. Complete variable domain (other parts from reference TRBV7-2 and TRBJ2-1): GAGVSQSPSNKVTEKGKDVELRCDPISGHTALYWYRQSLGQGLEFLIYFQGNSAPDKSGLPSDRFSAERTGGSVSTLTIQRTQQEDSAVYLCASSFSGGPYNEQFFGPGTRLTVL.

The chain employs TRBV25-1 and TRBJ2-5, with a possible D match to TRBD1 (6 bases). The CDR3 loop spans 14 amino acids. The V end lost 2 bases, the J end lost 2 bases, and 9 bases lay between the germline ends. Looked up from germline, CDR1 is MGHDK and CDR2 is SYGVNS. CDR3 loop: CASSEQQGQETQYF. The CDR3 DNA is TGTGCCAGCAGTGAACAACAGGGACAAGAGACCCAGTACTTC.

The rearrangement uses TRBV10-3 and TRBJ2-7, with 8 bases identical to TRBD1. Germline V CDR1 and CDR2: ENHRY, SYGVKD. The CDR3 has 14 amino acids. J was trimmed by 3 bases and V by 6 bases; bases with no gene match: 7. DNA of the CDR3: TGTGCCATCAGGCCGGGACAGGATATCTACGAGCAGTACGTC. Translated, it gives CAIRPGQDIYEQYV.